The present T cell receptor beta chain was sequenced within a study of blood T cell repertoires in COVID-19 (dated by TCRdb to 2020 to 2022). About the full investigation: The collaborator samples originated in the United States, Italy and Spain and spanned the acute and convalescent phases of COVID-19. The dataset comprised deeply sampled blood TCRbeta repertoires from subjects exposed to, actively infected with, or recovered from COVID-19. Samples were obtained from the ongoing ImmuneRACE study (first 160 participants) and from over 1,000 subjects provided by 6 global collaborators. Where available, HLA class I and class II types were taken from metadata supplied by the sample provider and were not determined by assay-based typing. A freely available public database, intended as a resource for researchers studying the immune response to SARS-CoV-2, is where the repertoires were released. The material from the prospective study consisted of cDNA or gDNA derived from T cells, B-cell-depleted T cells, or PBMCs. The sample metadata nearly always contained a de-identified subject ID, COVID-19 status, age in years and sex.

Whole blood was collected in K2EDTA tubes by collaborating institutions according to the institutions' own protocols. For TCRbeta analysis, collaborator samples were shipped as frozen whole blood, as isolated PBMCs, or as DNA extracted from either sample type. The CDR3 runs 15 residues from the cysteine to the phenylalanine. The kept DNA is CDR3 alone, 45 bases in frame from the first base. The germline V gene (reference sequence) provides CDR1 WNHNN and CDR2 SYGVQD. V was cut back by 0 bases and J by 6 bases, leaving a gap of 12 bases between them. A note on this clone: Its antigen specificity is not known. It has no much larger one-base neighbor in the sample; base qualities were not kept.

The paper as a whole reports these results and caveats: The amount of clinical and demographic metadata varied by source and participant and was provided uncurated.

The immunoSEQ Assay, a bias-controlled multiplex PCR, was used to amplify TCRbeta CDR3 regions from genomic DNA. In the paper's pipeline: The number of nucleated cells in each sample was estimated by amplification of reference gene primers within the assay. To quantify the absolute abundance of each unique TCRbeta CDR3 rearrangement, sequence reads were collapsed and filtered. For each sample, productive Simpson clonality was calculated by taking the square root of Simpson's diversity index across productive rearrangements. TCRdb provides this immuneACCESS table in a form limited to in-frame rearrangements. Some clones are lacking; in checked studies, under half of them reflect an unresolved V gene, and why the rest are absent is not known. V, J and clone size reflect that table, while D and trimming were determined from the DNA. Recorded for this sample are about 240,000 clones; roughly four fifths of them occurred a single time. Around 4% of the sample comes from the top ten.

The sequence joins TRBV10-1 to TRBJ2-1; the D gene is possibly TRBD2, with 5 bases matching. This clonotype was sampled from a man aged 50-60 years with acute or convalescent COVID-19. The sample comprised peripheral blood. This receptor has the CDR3 CASSESRAKANEQFF. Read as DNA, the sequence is TGCGCCAGCAGTGAGTCGAGGGCCAAAGCCAATGAGCAGTTCTTC.